The rows below give T cell receptor beta chains drawn from one sample of a study of T cell responses to AZD1222 COVID-19 vaccine. Only in-frame clones appear in the TCRdb table, and some are missing; sequencing was by immunoSEQ multiplex PCR. The sample holds roughly 120,000 clones; approximately 85% are singletons and the top ten take over 15%. The sequencing here drew on peripheral blood, taken on day 0 of MenACWY control vaccination. These receptor sequences come from an adult in good health. The CDR3 runs from the conserved cysteine through the conserved F or W. D genes are given only for firm matches. Only some rows state a clone size, as once, few, many or a class for expanded clones.

d_call j_call v_call clone_size cdr3_length cdr3_nt cdr3_aa
NA TRBJ1-2 TRBV9 NA 15 TGTGCCAGCAGCGCCGAGGGGGGAAAGGGCTATGGCTACACCTTC CASSAEGGKGYGYTF
NA TRBJ2-3 TRBV6-5 NA 15 TGTGCCAGCAGAATGACTAAAATCAACACAGATACGCAGTATTTT CASRMTKINTDTQYF
TRBD1 TRBJ2-5 TRBV15 NA 15 TGTGCCACCAGCAGAGTTGCAGGGGGTGGGGAGACCCAGTACTTC CATSRVAGGGETQYF
NA TRBJ2-7 TRBV2 NA 13 TGTGCCAGCGGTGGCGGTACTTCCTACGAGCAGTACTTC CASGGGTSYEQYF
NA TRBJ2-7 TRBV5-1 NA 15 TGCGCCAGCAGCTTGGAGTGGGGTAAACCCTACGAGCAGTACTTC CASSLEWGKPYEQYF
TRBD1 TRBJ1-2 TRBV16 NA 19 TGTGCCAGCAGCCACCCGCCCGGACAGGGCCCCCCCCTCTTCTATGGCTACACCTTC CASSHPPGQGPPLFYGYTF
NA TRBJ1-5 TRBV27 NA 16 TGTGCCAGCAGTTTATCTCGTGTCTCGAGCAATCAGCCCCAGCATTTT CASSLSRVSSNQPQHF
NA TRBJ1-4 TRBV5-4 once 14 TGTGCCAGCAGCCGGGCGGGGTATAACGAAAAACTGTTTTTT CASSRAGYNEKLFF
NA TRBJ1-2 TRBV19 once 13 TGTGCCAGTAGTATTCGCTGGGACTATGGCTACACCTTC CASSIRWDYGYTF
NA TRBJ1-3 TRBV18 once 14 TGTGCCAGCTCACCTGATATCTCTGGAAACACCATATATTTT CASSPDISGNTIYF
NA TRBJ2-1 TRBV5-6 NA 13 TGTGCCAGCAGCTCTACAGCGAACAATGAGCAGTTCTTC CASSSTANNEQFF
TRBD1 TRBJ2-7 TRBV2 NA 13 TGTGCCAGCAGTTATGGACAGGGGAAAGAGCAGTACTTC CASSYGQGKEQYF
TRBD2 TRBJ2-2 TRBV19 NA 15 TGTGCCAGTAGTTCCTCTAGCGGGAGTCTCGGGGAGCTGTTTTTT CASSSSSGSLGELFF
NA TRBJ2-5 TRBV5-6 NA 15 TGTGCCAGCAGCTTGGAGCGTCGGATTCAAGAGACCCAGTACTTC CASSLERRIQETQYF
TRBD1 TRBJ2-1 TRBV19 NA 13 TGTGCCAGTTGGGGACAGGGGGGGAATGAGCAGTTCTTC CASWGQGGNEQFF